This paragraph reports one TCR beta chain. Its antigen is as yet unknown. The CDR3 runs to 14 residues. CDR1 is SGHDN, CDR2 FVKESK, per germline. Deletions cut 2 bases from V and 8 bases from J, with 15 bases between. The method was immunoSEQ multiplex PCR; TCRdb's version includes in-frame clones alone and lacks a portion of them. The top ten hold approximately 1.6% of the sample, which has 150,000 to 200,000 clones, roughly 91% seen once. This entry is derived from a study of T cell responses to AZD1222 COVID-19 vaccine. Regarding the study as a whole: AZD1222 recipients seropositive at baseline numbered only six or seven.

This clonotype was sampled from an adult in good health. This chain uses TRBV14 with TRBJ1-2; D is undetermined. This sample comprised peripheral blood, obtained on day 0 of AZD1222 vaccination. The CDR3 loop reads CASSQTLTGGGYTF. CDR3 in DNA: TGTGCCAGCAGCCAAACATTAACTGGAGGCGGCTACACCTTC.